This T cell receptor beta chain was sequenced for a study of CD8+ T cells in alopecia areata. Study context: The study gave tofacitinib for 6 to 18 months, then 6 months off drug.

RNA extraction and reverse transcription yielded cDNA as sequencing template. TCRdb's copy holds only in-frame clones and misses some; the assay was immunoSEQ multiplex PCR. The sample shows more than 90,000 clones, around two fifths of them seen only once. Peripheral blood, together with lesional scalp punch biopsies, was collected from alopecia areata patients. A FACSAria was used to sort CD4+ and CD8+ T cells. These cells came from PBMCs. The V and J ends lost 11 bases and 15 bases, in that order; junction bases with no gene match: 10. The germline V gene has CDR1 SEHNR and CDR2 FQNEAQ (reference sequence). The CDR3 spans 10 residues.

The receptor's source is a human donor with alopecia areata. The source material was CD4+ T cells sorted from blood. The chain uses TRBV7-9 and TRBJ2-1; TRBD2 matches 7 bases. DNA for the CDR3: TGTGCCCAAGACGGGGGGAGCCTGTTCTTC. It specifies CAQDGGSLFF.